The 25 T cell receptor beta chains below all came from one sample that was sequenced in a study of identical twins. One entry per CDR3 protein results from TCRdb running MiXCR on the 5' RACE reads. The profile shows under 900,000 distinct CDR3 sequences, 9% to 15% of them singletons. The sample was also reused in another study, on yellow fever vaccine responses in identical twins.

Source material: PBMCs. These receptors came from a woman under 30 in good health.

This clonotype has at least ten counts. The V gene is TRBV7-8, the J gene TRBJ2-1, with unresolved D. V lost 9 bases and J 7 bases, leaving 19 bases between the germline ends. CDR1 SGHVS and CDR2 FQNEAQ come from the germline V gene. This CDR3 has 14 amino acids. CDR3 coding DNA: TGTGCCAGTAACAAGGGAACTCTCGGGAATGAGCAGTTCTTC. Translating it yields CASNKGTLGNEQFF.

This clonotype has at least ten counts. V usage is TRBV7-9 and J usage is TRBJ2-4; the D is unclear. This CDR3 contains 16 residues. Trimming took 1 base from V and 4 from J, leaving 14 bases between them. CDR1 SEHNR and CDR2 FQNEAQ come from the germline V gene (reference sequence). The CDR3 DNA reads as TGTGCCAGCAGCTTAGTGGAAGGCGTTATTAAAAACATTCAGTACTTC. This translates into CASSLVEGVIKNIQYF.

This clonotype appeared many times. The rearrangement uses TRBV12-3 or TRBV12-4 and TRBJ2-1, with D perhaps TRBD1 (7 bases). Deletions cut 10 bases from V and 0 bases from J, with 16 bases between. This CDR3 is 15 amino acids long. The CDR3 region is CATQGGQFSYNEQFF. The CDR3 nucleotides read TGTGCCACCCAGGGGGGACAGTTCTCCTACAATGAGCAGTTCTTC.

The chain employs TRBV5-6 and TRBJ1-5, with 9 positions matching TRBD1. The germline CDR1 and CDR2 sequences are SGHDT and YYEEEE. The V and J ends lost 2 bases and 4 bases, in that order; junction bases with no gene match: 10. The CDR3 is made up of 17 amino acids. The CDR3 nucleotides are TGTGCCAGCAGCTTTCGAAGAGGGACAGGGTATAATCAGCCCCAGCATTTT. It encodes CASSFRRGTGYNQPQHF.

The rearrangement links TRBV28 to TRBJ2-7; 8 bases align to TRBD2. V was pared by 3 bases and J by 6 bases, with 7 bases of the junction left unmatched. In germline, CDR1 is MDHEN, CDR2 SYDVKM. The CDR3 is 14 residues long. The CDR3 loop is CASSFAGGSREQYF. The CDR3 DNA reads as TGTGCCAGCAGTTTCGCGGGGGGTAGTCGCGAGCAGTACTTC.

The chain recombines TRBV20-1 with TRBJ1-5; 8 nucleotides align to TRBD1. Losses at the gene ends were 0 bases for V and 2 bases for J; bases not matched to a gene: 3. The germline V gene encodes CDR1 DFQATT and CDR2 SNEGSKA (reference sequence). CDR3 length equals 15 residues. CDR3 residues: CSARDRDRRNQPQHF. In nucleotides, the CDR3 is TGCAGTGCTAGAGACCGGGACAGGCGCAATCAGCCCCAGCATTTT.

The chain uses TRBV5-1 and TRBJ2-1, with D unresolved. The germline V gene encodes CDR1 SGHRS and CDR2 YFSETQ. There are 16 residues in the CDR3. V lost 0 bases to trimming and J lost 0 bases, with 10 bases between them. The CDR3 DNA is TGCGCCAGCAGCTTGGCGGCAGCGAGCTCCTACAATGAGCAGTTCTTC. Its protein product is CASSLAAASSYNEQFF. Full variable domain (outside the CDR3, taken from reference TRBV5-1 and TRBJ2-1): KAGVTQTPRYLIKTRGQQVTLSCSPISGHRSVSWYQQTPGQGLQFLFEYFSETQRNKGNFPGRFSGRQFSNSRSEMNVSTLELGDSALYLCASSLAAASSYNEQFFGPGTRLTVL.

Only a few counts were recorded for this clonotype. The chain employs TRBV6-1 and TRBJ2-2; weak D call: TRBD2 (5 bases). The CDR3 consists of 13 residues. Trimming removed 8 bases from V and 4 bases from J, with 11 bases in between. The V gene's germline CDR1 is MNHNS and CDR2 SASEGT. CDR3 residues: CASRHEGTGELFF. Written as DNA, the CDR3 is TGTGCCAGCCGCCACGAGGGCACCGGGGAGCTGTTTTTT.

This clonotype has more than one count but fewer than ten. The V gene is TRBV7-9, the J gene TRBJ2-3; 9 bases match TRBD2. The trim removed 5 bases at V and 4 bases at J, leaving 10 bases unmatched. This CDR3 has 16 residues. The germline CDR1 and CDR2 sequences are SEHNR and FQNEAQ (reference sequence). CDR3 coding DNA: TGTGCCAGCAGCCATGCCCGGGGACTAGCTGCAGATACGCAGTATTTT. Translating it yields CASSHARGLAADTQYF.

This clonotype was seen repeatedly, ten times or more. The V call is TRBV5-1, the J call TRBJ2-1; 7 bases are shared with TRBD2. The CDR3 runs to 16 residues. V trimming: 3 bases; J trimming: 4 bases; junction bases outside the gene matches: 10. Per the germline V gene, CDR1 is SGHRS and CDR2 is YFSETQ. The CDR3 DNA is TGCGCCAGCAGCTCGGGGGGTCTAGGAAGGTACAATGAGCAGTTCTTC. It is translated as CASSSGGLGRYNEQFF.

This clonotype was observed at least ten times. The CDR3 sequence: CATSRGSGEQFF. The CDR3 coding sequence is TGTGCCACCAGCAGGGGTAGCGGTGAGCAGTTCTTC. V usage is TRBV15 and J usage is TRBJ2-1, with a tentative D call TRBD2 (6 bases). V dropped 3 bases and J dropped 9 bases, with 9 bases sitting between them. The CDR3 is 12 amino acids. CDR1 and CDR2 (germline): LNHNV, YYDKDF (reference sequence).

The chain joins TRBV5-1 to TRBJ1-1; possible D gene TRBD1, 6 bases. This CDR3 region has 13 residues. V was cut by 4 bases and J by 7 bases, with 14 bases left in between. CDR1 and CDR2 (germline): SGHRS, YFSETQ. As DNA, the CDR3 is TGCGCCAGCAGCAGGGGGAAGACTGGTGAAGCTTTCTTT. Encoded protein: CASSRGKTGEAFF.

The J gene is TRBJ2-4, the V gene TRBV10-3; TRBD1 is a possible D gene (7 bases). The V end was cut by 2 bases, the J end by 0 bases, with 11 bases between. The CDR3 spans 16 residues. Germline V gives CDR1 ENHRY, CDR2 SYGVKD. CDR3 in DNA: TGTGCCATCAGTGAGAGACAGGGACTAGCCAAAAACATTCAGTACTTC. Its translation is CAISERQGLAKNIQYF.

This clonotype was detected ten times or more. The CDR3 protein is CASSFSGSETQYF. The CDR3 bases are TGTGCCAGCAGTTTTAGCGGGAGCGAGACCCAGTACTTC. The gene calls are TRBV28 and TRBJ2-5; 9 bases fit TRBD2. Germline loops: CDR1 MDHEN, CDR2 SYDVKM. V was pared by 3 bases and J by 5 bases, with 1 base of the junction left unmatched. CDR3 length equals 13 residues.

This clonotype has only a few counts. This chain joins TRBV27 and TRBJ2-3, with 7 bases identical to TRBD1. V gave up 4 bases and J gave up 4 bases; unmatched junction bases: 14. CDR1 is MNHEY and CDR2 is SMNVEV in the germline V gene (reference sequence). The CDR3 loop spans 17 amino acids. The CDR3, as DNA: TGTGCCAGCAGTTCCCAGGTGGCAGGGGGAAAGTCAGATACGCAGTATTTT. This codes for CASSSQVAGGKSDTQYF.

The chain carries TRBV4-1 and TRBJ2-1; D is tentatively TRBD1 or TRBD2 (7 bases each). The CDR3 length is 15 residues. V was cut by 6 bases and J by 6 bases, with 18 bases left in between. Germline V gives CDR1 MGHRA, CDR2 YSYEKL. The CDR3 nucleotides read TGCGCCAGCAGGAGGAGCGGGACAGCACTCAATGAGCAGTTCTTC. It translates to CASRRSGTALNEQFF.

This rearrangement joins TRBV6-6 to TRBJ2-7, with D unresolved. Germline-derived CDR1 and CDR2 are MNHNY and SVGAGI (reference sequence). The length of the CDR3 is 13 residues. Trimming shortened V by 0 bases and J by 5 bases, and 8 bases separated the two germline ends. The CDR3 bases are TGTGCCAGCAGTTACTCTGGTGGGAACGAGCAGTACGTC. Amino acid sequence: CASSYSGGNEQYV.

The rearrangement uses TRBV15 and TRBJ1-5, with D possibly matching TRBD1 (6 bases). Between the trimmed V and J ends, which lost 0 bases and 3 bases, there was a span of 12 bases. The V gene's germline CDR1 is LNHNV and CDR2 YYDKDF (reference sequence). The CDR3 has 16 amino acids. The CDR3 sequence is CATSRDGGLINQPQHF. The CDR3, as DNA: TGTGCCACCAGCAGAGACGGGGGGCTGATCAATCAGCCCCAGCATTTT.

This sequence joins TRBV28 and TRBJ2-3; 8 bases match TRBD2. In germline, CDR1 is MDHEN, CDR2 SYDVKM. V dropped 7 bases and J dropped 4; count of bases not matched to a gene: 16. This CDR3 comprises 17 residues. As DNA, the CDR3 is TGTGCCAGCAATGAGGTGTTCCATGGACTAGCCCCAGATACGCAGTATTTT. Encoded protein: CASNEVFHGLAPDTQYF.

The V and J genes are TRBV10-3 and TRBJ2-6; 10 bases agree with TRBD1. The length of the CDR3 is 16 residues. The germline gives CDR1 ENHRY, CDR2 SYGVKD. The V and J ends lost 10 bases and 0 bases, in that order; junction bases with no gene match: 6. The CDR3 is CATQGQGRSGANVLTF. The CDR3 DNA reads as TGTGCCACCCAGGGACAGGGGCGCTCTGGGGCCAACGTCCTGACTTTC.

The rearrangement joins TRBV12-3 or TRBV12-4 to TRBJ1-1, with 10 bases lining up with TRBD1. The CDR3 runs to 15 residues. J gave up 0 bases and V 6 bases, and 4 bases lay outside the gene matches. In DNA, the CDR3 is TGTGCCAGCAGGGGACAGGGGAGGGTGAACACTGAAGCTTTCTTT. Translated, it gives CASRGQGRVNTEAFF.

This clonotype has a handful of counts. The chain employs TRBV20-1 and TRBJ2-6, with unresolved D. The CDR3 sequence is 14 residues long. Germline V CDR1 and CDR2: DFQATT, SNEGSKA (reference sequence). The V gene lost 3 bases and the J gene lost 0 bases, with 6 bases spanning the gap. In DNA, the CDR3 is TGCAGTGCTAGGGGATACTCTGGGGCCAACGTCCTGACTTTC. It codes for CSARGYSGANVLTF.

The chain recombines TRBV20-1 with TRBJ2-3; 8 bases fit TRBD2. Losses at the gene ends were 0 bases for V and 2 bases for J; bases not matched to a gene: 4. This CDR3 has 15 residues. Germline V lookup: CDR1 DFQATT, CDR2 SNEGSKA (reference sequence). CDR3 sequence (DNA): TGCAGTGCTAGAGATAGCGGGACTACCACAGATACGCAGTATTTT. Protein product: CSARDSGTTTDTQYF.

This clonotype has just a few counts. Here the CDR3 reads CASSYPTGPLNTEAFF. The DNA for the CDR3 is TGTGCCAGCAGTTACCCGACAGGGCCTCTGAACACTGAAGCTTTCTTT. The chain links TRBV6-2 or TRBV6-3 to TRBJ1-1; 7 nucleotides line up with TRBD1. After removal of 2 bases from V and 0 bases from J, the junction contained 6 bases not matched to a gene. The CDR3 is 16 residues long. Germline V lookup: CDR1 MNHEY, CDR2 SVGEGT.

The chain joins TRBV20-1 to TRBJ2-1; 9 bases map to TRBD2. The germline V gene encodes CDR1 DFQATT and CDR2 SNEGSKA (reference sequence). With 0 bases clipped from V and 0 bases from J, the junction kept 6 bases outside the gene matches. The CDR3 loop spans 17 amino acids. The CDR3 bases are TGCAGTGCTAGAGAGGGGGGGACTAGCCCCTCCTACAATGAGCAGTTCTTC. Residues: CSAREGGTSPSYNEQFF.